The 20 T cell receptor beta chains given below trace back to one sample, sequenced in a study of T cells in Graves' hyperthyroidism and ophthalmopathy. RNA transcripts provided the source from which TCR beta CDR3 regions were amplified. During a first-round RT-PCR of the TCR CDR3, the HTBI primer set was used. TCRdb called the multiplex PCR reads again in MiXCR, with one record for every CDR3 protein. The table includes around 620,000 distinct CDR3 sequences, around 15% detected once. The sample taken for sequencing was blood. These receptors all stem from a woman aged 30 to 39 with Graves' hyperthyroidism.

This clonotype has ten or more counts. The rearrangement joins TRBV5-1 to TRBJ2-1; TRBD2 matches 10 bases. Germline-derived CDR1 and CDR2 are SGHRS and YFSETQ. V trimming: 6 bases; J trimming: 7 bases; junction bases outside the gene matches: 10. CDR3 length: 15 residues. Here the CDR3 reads CASNVRAGGSNEQFF. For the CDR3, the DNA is TGCGCCAGCAACGTAAGAGCGGGAGGGTCAAATGAGCAGTTCTTC.

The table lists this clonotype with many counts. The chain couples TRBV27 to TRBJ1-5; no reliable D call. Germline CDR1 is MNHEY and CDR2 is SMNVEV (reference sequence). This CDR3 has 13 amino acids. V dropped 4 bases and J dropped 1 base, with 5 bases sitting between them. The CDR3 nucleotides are TGTGCCAGCAGTTCTGCCAGCAATCAGCCCCAGCATTTT. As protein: CASSSASNQPQHF.

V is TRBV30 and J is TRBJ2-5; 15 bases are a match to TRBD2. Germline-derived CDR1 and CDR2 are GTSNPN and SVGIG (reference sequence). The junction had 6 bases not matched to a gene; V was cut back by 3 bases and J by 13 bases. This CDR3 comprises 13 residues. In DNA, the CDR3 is TGTGCCTGGAGAGGACTAGCGGGAGGGCCCCCGTACTTC. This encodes CAWRGLAGGPPYF.

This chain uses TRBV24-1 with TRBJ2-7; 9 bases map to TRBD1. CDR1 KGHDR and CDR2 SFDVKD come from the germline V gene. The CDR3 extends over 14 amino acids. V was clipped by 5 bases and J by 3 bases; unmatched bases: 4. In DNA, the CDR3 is TGTGCCACCAGTGGGACAGGGGAAAGCTACGAGCAGTACTTC. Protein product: CATSGTGESYEQYF.

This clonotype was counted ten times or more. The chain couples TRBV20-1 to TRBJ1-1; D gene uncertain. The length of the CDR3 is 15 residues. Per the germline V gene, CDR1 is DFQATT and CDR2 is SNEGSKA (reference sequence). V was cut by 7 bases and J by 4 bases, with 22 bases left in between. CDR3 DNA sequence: TGCAGTGTTCGTAGGGAGCCACCCTACGGCACTGAAGCTTTCTTT. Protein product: CSVRREPPYGTEAFF.

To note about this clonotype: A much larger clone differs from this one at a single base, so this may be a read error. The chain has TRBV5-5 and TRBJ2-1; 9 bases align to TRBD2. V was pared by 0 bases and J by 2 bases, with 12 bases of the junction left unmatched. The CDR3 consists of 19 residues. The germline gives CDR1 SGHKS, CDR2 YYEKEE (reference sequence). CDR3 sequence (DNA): TGTGCCAGCAGCTTGGACTTAAGGACAGCTAGCGGGGCCTACAATGAGCAGTTCTTC. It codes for CASSLDLRTASGAYNEQFF.

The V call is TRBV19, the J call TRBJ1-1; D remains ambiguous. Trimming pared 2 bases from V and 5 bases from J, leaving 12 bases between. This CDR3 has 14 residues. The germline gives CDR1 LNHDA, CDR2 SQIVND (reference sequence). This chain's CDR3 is CASSIRQAGTEAFF. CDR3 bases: TGTGCCAGTAGTATAAGGCAGGCTGGAACTGAAGCTTTCTTT.

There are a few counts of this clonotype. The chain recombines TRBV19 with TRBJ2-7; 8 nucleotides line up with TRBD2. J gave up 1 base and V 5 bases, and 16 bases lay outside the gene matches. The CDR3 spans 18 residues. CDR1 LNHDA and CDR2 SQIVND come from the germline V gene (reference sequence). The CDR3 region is CASSPLNKGTRGSYEQYF. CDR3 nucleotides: TGTGCCAGTAGTCCCCTTAACAAAGGGACTAGGGGTTCCTACGAGCAGTACTTC.

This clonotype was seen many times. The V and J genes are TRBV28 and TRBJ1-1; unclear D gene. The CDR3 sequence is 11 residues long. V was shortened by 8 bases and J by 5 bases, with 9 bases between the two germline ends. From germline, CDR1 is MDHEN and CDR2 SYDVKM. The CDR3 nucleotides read TGTGCCAGCCTTGGAGGGACTGAAGCTTTCTTT. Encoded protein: CASLGGTEAFF.

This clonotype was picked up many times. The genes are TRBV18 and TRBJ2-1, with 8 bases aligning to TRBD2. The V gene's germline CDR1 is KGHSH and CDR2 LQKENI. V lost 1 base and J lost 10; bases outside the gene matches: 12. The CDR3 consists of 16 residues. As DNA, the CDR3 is TGTGCCAGCTCACCACTGGGTTCGGGAGGGCCACACGAGCAGTTCTTC. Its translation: CASSPLGSGGPHEQFF.

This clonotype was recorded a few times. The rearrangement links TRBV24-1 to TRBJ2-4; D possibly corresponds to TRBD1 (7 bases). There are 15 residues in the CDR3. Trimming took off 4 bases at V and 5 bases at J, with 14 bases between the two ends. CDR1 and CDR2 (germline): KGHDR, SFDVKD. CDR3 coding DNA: TGTGCCACCAGTGAGTCGGGACAGCGGGAAAACATTCAGTACTTC. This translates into CATSESGQRENIQYF.

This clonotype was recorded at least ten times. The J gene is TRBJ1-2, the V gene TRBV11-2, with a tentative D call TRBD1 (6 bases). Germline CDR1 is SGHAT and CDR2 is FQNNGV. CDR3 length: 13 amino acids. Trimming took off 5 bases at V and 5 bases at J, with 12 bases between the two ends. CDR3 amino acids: CASSTDRNYGYTF. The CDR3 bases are TGTGCCAGCAGCACAGACAGGAATTATGGCTACACCTTC. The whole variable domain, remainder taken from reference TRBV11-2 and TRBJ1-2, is EAGVAQSPRYKIIEKRQSVAFWCNPISGHATLYWYQQILGQGPKLLIQFQNNGVVDDSQLPKDRFSAERLKGVDSTLKIQPAKLEDSAVYLCASSTDRNYGYTFGSGTRLTVV.

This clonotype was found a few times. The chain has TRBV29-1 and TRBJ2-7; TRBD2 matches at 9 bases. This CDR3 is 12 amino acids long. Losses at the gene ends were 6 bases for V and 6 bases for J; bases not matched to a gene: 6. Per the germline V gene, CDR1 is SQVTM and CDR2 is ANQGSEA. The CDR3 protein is CSVDSGSFEQYF. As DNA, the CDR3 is TGCAGCGTCGATAGCGGGAGCTTCGAGCAGTACTTC.

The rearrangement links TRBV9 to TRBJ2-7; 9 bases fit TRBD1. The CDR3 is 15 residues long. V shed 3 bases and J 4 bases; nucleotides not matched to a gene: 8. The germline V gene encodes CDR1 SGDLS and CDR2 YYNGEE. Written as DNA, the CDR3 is TGTGCCAGCAGCGGGACCGGGACAGGGAGGTACGAGCAGTACTTC. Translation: CASSGTGTGRYEQYF.

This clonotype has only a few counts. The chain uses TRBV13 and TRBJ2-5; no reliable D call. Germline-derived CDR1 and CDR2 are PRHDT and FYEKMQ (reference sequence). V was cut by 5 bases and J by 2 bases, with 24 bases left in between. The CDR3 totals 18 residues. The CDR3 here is CASSHSGLPVVRQETQYF. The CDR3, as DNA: TGTGCCAGCAGCCACTCCGGGCTCCCGGTCGTCCGACAAGAGACCCAGTACTTC.

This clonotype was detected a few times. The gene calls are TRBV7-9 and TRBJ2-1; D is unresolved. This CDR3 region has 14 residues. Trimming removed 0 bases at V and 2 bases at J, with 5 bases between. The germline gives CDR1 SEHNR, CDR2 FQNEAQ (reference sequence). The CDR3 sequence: CASSLAPTYNEQFF. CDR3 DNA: TGTGCCAGCAGCTTAGCCCCTACCTACAATGAGCAGTTCTTC.

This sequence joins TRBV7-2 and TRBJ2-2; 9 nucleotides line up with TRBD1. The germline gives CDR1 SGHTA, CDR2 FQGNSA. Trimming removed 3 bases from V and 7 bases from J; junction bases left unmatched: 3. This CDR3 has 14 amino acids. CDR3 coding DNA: TGTGCCAGCAGCTTGGGACAGGGCGACGGGGAGCTGTTTTTT. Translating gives CASSLGQGDGELFF.

CDR3: CASSVGALNEQFF. The CDR3 DNA follows: TGTGCCAGCAGTGTCGGGGCTCTTAATGAGCAGTTCTTC. The V gene is TRBV28, the J gene TRBJ2-1; tentatively, D is TRBD1 or TRBD2 (5 bases each). V shed 5 bases and J shed 7 bases, with 12 bases lying between them. This CDR3 contains 13 residues. Per the germline V gene, CDR1 is MDHEN and CDR2 is SYDVKM.

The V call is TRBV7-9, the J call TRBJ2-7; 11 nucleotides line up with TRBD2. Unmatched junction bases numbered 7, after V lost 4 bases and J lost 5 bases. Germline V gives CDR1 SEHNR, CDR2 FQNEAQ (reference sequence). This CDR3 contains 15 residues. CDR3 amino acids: CASSSLAGGNDEQYF. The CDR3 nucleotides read TGTGCCAGCAGCTCCTTAGCGGGAGGGAACGACGAGCAGTACTTC.

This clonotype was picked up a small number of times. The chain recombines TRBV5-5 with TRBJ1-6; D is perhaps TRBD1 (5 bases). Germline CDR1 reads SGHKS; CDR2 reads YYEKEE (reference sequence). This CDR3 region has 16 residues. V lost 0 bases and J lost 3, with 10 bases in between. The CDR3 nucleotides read TGTGCCAGCAGCTTGGAGGGACCGAGCTATAATTCACCCCTCCACTTT. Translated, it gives CASSLEGPSYNSPLHF.